This T cell receptor beta chain was captured in a study of OX40 agonist ivuxolimab in advanced cancers. Study-level background: At doses from 0.01 to 10 mg/kg, patients were given intravenous ivuxolimab every 2 weeks.

Concerning this clone itself: Its specificity is unknown.

Cycle 7 day 1, cycle 4 day 1, and baseline were the timepoints at which blood was sampled. Assay: immunoSEQ multiplex PCR; the TCRdb copy retains only in-frame clones and omits some. The sample lists 70,000 or so clones, about nine tenths occurring once. The germline gives CDR1 ENHRY, CDR2 SYGVKD. The CDR3 has 15 amino acids. Trimming pared 3 bases from V and 2 bases from J, leaving 13 bases between. Study findings and constraints: More expanded clones were found, on average, in CD8+ than in CD4+ T cells. Some patients without response likewise showed low normalized clonal expansion.

The sample consisted of CD4+ or CD8+ T cells sorted from blood, taken in a trial of the OX40 agonist ivuxolimab. The TCR comes from an adult with an advanced solid tumor such as melanoma, head and neck, liver or kidney cancer. This rearrangement joins TRBV10-3 to TRBJ1-2; D might be TRBD1 (6 bases). CDR3 residues: CAISDPGQSNYGYTF. The CDR3 DNA sequence: TGTGCCATCAGTGACCCTGGACAGTCGAACTATGGCTACACCTTC.